A selection of T cell receptor beta chains follows, all from one sample in a study of regulatory T cells in long-lasting Graves disease. TCRdb recomputed calls from the multiplex PCR reads with MiXCR, one row per CDR3 protein. The sample records fewer than 500,000 distinct CDR3 sequences, about a sixth being singletons. These data were also filed under a second study, of T cells in Graves' hyperthyroidism and ophthalmopathy.

This sample comprised peripheral blood mononuclear cells (PBMCs), obtained at new diagnosis, from a patient treated with antithyroid drugs. The receptors were gathered from a man aged 40-55 years with Graves disease. Both conserved end residues are trimmed from each CDR3.

CDR3 length | J gene | V gene | CDR3 protein
12 | TRBJ2-3 | TRBV2 | ASNSRGGTDTQY
12 | TRBJ1-5 | TRBV11-2 | ASSIGFPGQPQH
12 | TRBJ2-1 | TRBV2 | ASSEGRAANEQF
16 | TRBJ2-7 | TRBV4-1 | ASSQGGLAGALIYEQY
13 | TRBJ1-1 | TRBV7-9 | ASSLPGRANTEAF
13 | TRBJ2-1 | TRBV6-1 | ASSYGLAGVGEQF
13 | TRBJ2-1 | TRBV3-1 | ASSQAGLVYNEQF
14 | TRBJ2-3 | TRBV2 | ASRTGLAGDPDTQY
14 | TRBJ2-5 | TRBV9 | ASSADRRMYQETQY
11 | TRBJ2-1 | TRBV5-1 | ASSPTSQGEQF
11 | TRBJ2-3 | TRBV9 | ASSVAFTDTQY
10 | TRBJ2-4 | TRBV20-1 | SASAGLDIQY
12 | TRBJ2-7 | TRBV20-1 | SASPAVGTVTKY
13 | TRBJ2-1 | TRBV5-1 | ASSYSGSSYNEQF
12 | TRBJ2-5 | TRBV5-1 | ASSWRQVGETQY
11 | TRBJ2-7 | TRBV6-2/TRBV6-3 | ASSVTGAYEQY
16 | TRBJ2-7 | TRBV27 | ASSSLGRLAGDFYEQY
14 | TRBJ1-1 | TRBV4-2 | ASSQRTGGASTEAF
13 | TRBJ1-3 | TRBV18 | ASSHGTASGNTIY
11 | TRBJ2-5 | TRBV2 | ASSVGFQETQY
15 | TRBJ2-3 | TRBV15 | ATSRGHDRAPTDTQY
12 | TRBJ2-1 | TRBV4-1 | ASSQGPAYNEQF
12 | TRBJ2-7 | TRBV2 | ASIEWDTAYEQY
11 | TRBJ2-1 | TRBV2 | ASRDRGSNEQF
9 | TRBJ2-5 | TRBV29-1 | SVMNQETQY
13 | TRBJ2-7 | TRBV5-1 | ASSLDRESIYEQY
16 | TRBJ2-2 | TRBV6-2/TRBV6-3 | ASSARRGQMKNTGELF
15 | TRBJ2-3 | TRBV15 | ATSRDRTAGGRDTQY
12 | TRBJ2-5 | TRBV7-9 | ASSPRSHQETQH
13 | TRBJ2-1 | TRBV3-1 | ASSRSGTGLNEQF
13 | TRBJ1-3 | TRBV5-1 | ASSYGTLSGNTIY
12 | TRBJ1-1 | TRBV30 | AWSRGAGDTEAF
13 | TRBJ2-5 | TRBV2 | ASSETAGVIETQY
13 | TRBJ1-5 | TRBV12-3/TRBV12-4 | ASSTRQGRDQPQH
15 | TRBJ2-2 | TRBV7-3 | ASSHRGGQGFAGELF